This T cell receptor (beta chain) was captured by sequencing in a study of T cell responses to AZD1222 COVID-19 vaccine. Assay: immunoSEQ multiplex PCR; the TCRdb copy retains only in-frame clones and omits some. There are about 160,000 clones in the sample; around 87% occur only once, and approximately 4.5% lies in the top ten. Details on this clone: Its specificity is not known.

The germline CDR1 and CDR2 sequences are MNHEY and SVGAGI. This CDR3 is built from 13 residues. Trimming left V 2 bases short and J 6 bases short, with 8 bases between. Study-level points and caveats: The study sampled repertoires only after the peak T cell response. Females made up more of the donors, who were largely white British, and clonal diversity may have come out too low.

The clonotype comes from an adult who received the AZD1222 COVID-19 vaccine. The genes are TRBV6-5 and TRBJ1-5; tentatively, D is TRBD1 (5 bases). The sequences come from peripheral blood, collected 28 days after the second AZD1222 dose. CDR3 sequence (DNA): TGTGCCAGCAGTTACCGACAGAGTCAGCCCCAGCATTTT. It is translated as CASSYRQSQPQHF.